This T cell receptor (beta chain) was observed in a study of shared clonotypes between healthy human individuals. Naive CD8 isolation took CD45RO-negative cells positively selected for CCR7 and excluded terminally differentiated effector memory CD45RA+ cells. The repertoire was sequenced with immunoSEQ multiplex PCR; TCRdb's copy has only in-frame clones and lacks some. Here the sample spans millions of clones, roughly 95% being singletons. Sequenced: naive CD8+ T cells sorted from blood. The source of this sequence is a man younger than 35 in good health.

CDR3 DNA sequence: TGTGCCAGCAGCTTAGTAATGACCTACGAGCAGTACTTC. This gives the protein CASSLVMTYEQYF. The chain joins TRBV7-2 to TRBJ2-7; D ambiguous. Germline V gene data show CDR1 as SGHTA and CDR2 as FQGNSA. This CDR3 has 13 amino acids. Trimming removed 1 base at V and 2 bases at J, with 6 bases between.